The 9 T cell receptor beta chains below were found in one sample sequenced in a study of read filtering for tumor transcriptome and immune sequencing. The library was built from roughly 400 ng RNA with molecular barcoded adaptors for alpha/delta and beta/gamma chains. TCRdb itself ran the reads through MiXCR, one entry per CDR3 protein. The sample yields 39,000 or so distinct CDR3 sequences, roughly 12% seen once. Material: a population of CD138-negative cells sorted from bone marrow. The receptors were sampled from a donor aged 40 or older with multiple myeloma.

At least ten counts were recorded for this clonotype. This chain joins TRBV12-3 or TRBV12-4 and TRBJ2-1; D may be TRBD2 (6 bases). V was trimmed by 5 bases and J by 6 bases, leaving 17 bases between them. This CDR3 contains 15 residues. The CDR3 nucleotides are TGTGCCAGCAGTACAAGAGCAATACTAGCCAATGAGCAGTTCTTC. It is translated as CASSTRAILANEQFF.

In this sample, this clonotype turned up many times. The rearrangement uses TRBV27 and TRBJ2-7; 9 bases match TRBD1. CDR1 and CDR2 (germline): MNHEY, SMNVEV (reference sequence). CDR3 length: 15 amino acids. The trim removed 4 bases at V and 2 bases at J, leaving 6 bases unmatched. The CDR3 region is CASSYSGTGPYEQYF. As DNA, the CDR3 is TGTGCCAGCAGTTACTCCGGGACAGGGCCCTACGAGCAGTACTTC.

Notes on this clonotype: This CDR3 fails to terminate in the conserved phenylalanine or tryptophan, so it likely reflects a read error. The CDR3 DNA follows: TGTGCCAGTAGTCTGCCAGCGGGAGTGGGTGGCATTCACAACAATGAGCAGTTCTTA. It yields the protein CASSLPAGVGGIHNNEQFL. V gene TRBV19 combines with J gene TRBJ2-1; TRBD2 agrees at 8 bases. The V gene's germline CDR1 is LNHDA and CDR2 SQIVND (reference sequence). The CDR3 covers 19 residues. V was clipped by 5 bases and J by 5 bases; unmatched bases: 20.

This clonotype was seen ten or more times. The CDR3: CSAGTGDEQFF. Here the CDR3 DNA reads TGCAGTGCCGGGACTGGCGATGAGCAGTTCTTC. The chain combines TRBV20-1 with TRBJ2-1; D may be TRBD2 (6 bases). The CDR3 consists of 11 residues. V lost 6 bases and J lost 8, with 11 bases in between. Per germline, CDR1 DFQATT and CDR2 SNEGSKA (reference sequence).

This clonotype occurred a few times. The chain has TRBV7-9 and TRBJ2-7, with TRBD1 matching over 8 bases. V gave up 5 bases and J gave up 2 bases; unmatched junction bases: 5. Germline loops: CDR1 SEHNR, CDR2 FQNEAQ (reference sequence). This CDR3 has 14 residues. The CDR3 sequence is CASSDRQGTYEQYF. The CDR3 nucleotides are TGTGCCAGCAGCGACCGACAGGGGACCTACGAGCAGTACTTC.

For this clonotype: The conserved closing phenylalanine or tryptophan is absent in this CDR3, likely reflecting a read error. The limits of the CDR3 on the DNA are not certain, so only TCRdb's listed CDR3 is given. The chain joins TRBV6-2 or TRBV6-3 to TRBJ2-1; the table's D call, TRBD1, has no DNA check behind it. The CDR3 length equals 14 residues, ends included. Germline-derived CDR1 and CDR2 are MNHEY and SVGEGT. Here the CDR3 reads CASSFILSSGEQVC.

This clonotype was recorded at least ten times. The J gene is TRBJ2-1, the V gene TRBV7-2; D is uncertain. V lost 5 bases, J lost 8 bases, and 10 bases lay in between. This CDR3 is built from 12 residues. Germline V lookup: CDR1 SGHTA, CDR2 FQGNSA. CDR3 region: CASSLPGDEQFF. CDR3 in DNA: TGTGCCAGCAGCCTCCCTGGGGATGAGCAGTTCTTC.

The rearrangement joins TRBV12-3 or TRBV12-4 to TRBJ1-5; 11 bases align to TRBD1. The ends lost 8 bases at V and 4 bases at J; junction bases unmatched: 4. The CDR3 spans 14 residues. CDR3 bases: TGTGCCAGCTGTGGGACAGGGGGAAATCAGCCCCAGCATTTT. Its translation: CASCGTGGNQPQHF.

For this clonotype: Being one base from a much bigger clone, this may be a read error. The conserved final phenylalanine or tryptophan is absent from the CDR3, which likely points to a read error. CDR3 amino acids: CSVQLAASSYEQYY. CDR3 coding DNA: TGCAGCGTGCAACTAGCGGCCAGCTCCTACGAGCAGTACTAC. This rearrangement joins TRBV29-1 to TRBJ2-7; 8 bases match TRBD2. The CDR3 is 14 amino acids. CDR1 is SQVTM, CDR2 ANQGSEA, per germline. J was trimmed by 0 bases and V by 6 bases; bases with no gene match: 7.